A selection of T cell receptor beta chains follows, all from one sample in a study of CD8 T cells in ankylosing spondylitis. TCRdb re-called the 5' RACE reads through MiXCR, storing one row per CDR3 protein. The data hold fewer than 750,000 distinct CDR3 sequences, with under 20% observed a single time. Sequencing input: blood, either unsorted or a sorted T cell fraction (not recorded which). Receptor source: a male donor with ankylosing spondylitis. Both conserved end residues are part of each CDR3.

v_call,j_call,cdr3_aa
TRBV4-1,TRBJ2-1,CASSQDWGLGDNEQFF
TRBV19,TRBJ1-1,CASSTQANTEAFF
TRBV5-1,TRBJ1-1,CASSLGDSPEAFF
TRBV5-1,TRBJ2-7,CASSLDRDGQYF
TRBV20-1,TRBJ2-1,CSARRGASGSNEQFF
TRBV20-1,TRBJ2-3,CSASGWTSGITDTQYF
TRBV7-9,TRBJ1-1,CASSLGGFMNTEAFF
TRBV7-9,TRBJ1-2,CATPMRRGLFFGYTF
TRBV10-2,TRBJ1-2,CATRGLAAPDYYGYTF
TRBV19,TRBJ2-4,CASSIPTSGKNIQYF
TRBV20-1,TRBJ2-1,CSARSIAATYNEQFF
TRBV4-3,TRBJ2-3,CASSQDRTSGGLTDTQYF
TRBV4-3,TRBJ1-2,CASRATGSYGYTF
TRBV2,TRBJ2-3,CASRRGRPSTDTQYF
TRBV20-1,TRBJ2-7,CSAREPANAYEQYF
TRBV20-1,TRBJ2-1,CSAAEGLAYNEQFF
TRBV3-1,TRBJ2-7,CASSQILAYEQYF
TRBV4-3,TRBJ1-6,CASSQDRRGWSPLHF
TRBV20-1,TRBJ1-1,CSASGRAMNTEAFF
TRBV3-1,TRBJ2-5,CASSQDQKTQYF
TRBV29-1,TRBJ1-1,CSVVKGASGNTEAFF
TRBV3-1,TRBJ2-1,CASSHGSLSYNEQFF
TRBV6-1,TRBJ2-1,CASSDTSGGWIEQFF
TRBV6-1,TRBJ2-7,CASSTSPTDNEQYF